This T cell receptor beta chain is drawn from a study of T cells after yellow fever vaccination. About the study: Preparing low-cell-number fractions relied on SMART-Seq v4 Ultra Low Input. Study results and limitations: Reappearance after the booster was observed for most primary-vaccination clones (about 97% CD4, about 85% CD8). Abundant clonotypes (contaminants from the bulk population) could be present in FACS-sorted repertoires.

There are 15 residues in the CDR3. The V and J ends lost 6 bases and 0 bases respectively, with 9 bases between them. This clonotype has only a few counts. Its antigen is still unknown. Template switching by 5'RACE produced TCR cDNA, adding a universal primer site and UMIs. TCRdb reanalysed the 5' RACE reads using MiXCR and keeps one entry per CDR3 protein. The repertoire includes under 600,000 distinct CDR3 sequences, 21% of them detected once, and roughly a sixth sits in the top ten. This sequence was found in a man between 18 and 35 years old who received the YFV17D yellow fever vaccine. Sequenced here: PBMCs, sampled approximately 22 days after the first yellow fever vaccination. The J gene is TRBJ2-6, the V gene TRBV12-3 or TRBV12-4; D is unclear. CDR3 DNA: TGTGCCAGCAGCAATTTTGGCTCTGGGGCCAACGTCCTGACTTTC. It yields the protein CASSNFGSGANVLTF.